This T cell receptor (beta chain) came from a study of CD8 T cells in ankylosing spondylitis. Study-wide points: In ankylosing spondylitis patients, matched synovial fluid reportedly showed significant enrichment of disease-linked clones. Disease-linked clones proved CD8+ and comparatively uncommon in peripheral blood. A number of the motif variants had already been described in reactive arthritis synovial fluid and blood.

This clonotype has more than one count but fewer than ten. Its antigen remains unknown. Construction of TCR beta libraries was performed using quantitative 5'-RACE with molecular barcodes. TCRdb re-analysed the 5' RACE reads in MiXCR, keeping a single row per CDR3 protein. Of 90,000 to 120,000 distinct CDR3 sequences in the sample, approximately 25% were seen once. The sequenced sample consisted of synovial fluid, either unsorted or a sorted T cell fraction (not recorded which). The receptor was isolated from a male donor with ankylosing spondylitis.

The CDR3 DNA reads as TGTGCCAGCAGTTTGGACATACACCGGCAAGAGACCCAGTACTTC. Amino acids: CASSLDIHRQETQYF. The chain uses TRBV27 and TRBJ2-5, with D maybe TRBD1 (5 bases). This CDR3 has 15 amino acids. The germline V gene has CDR1 MNHEY and CDR2 SMNVEV (reference sequence). Trimming took 3 bases from V and 2 from J, leaving 13 bases between them.